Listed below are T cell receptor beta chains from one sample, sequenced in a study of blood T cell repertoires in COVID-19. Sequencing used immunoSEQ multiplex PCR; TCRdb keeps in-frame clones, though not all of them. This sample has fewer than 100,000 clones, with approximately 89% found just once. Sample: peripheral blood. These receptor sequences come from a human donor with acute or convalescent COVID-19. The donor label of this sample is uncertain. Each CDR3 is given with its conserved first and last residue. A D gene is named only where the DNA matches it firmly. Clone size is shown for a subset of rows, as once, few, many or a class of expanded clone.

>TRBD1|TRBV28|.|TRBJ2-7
CASSLDKGQGNYEQYF
TGTGCCAGCAGTTTGGATAAGGGACAGGGGAATTACGAGCAGTACTTC
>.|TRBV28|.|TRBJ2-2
CASRGTRAWGELFF
TGTGCCAGCAGAGGAACTAGGGCCTGGGGGGAGCTGTTTTTT
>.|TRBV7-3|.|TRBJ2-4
CASSDEDIQYF
TGTGCCAGCAGCGATGAGGACATTCAGTACTTC
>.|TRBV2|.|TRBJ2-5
CASKFSGWSQETQYF
TGTGCCAGCAAATTTAGCGGATGGAGTCAAGAGACCCAGTACTTC
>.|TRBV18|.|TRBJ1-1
CASSPTREGAEAFF
TGTGCCAGCTCACCAACCCGGGAGGGGGCTGAAGCTTTCTTT
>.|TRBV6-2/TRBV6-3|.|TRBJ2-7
CASSPYRETYEQYF
TGTGCCAGCAGTCCCTACAGGGAAACCTACGAGCAGTACTTC
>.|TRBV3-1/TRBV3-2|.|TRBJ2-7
CASSAFPGNNYEQYF
TGTGCCAGCAGCGCCTTCCCCGGGAACAACTACGAGCAGTACTTC
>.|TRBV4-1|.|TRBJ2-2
CASSLGTVTGELFF
TGCGCCAGCAGCCTCGGGACTGTCACCGGGGAGCTGTTTTTT
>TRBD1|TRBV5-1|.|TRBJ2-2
CASSSFGTGGANTGELFF
TGCGCCAGCAGCTCCTTCGGGACAGGGGGCGCCAACACCGGGGAGCTGTTTTTT
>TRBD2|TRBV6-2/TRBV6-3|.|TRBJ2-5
CASSYTGGQETQYF
TGTGCCAGCAGTTACACGGGGGGGCAAGAGACCCAGTACTTC
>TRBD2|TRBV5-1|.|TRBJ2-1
CASSVGLAGAGNEQFF
TGCGCCAGCAGCGTGGGACTAGCGGGGGCCGGGAATGAGCAGTTCTTC
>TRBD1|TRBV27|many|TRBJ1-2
CASSLHRGDGYTF
TGTGCCAGCAGTTTACACAGGGGAGATGGCTACACCTTC
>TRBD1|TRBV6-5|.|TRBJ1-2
CASSIQGANYGYTF
TGTGCCAGCAGTATCCAGGGGGCTAACTATGGCTACACCTTC
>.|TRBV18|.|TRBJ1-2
CASSPMLAEYYGYTF
TGTGCCAGCTCACCAATGCTGGCGGAATACTATGGCTACACCTTC
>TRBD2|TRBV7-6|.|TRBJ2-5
CASSPQAGGPETQYF
TGTGCCAGCAGCCCCCAAGCGGGGGGGCCAGAGACCCAGTACTTC
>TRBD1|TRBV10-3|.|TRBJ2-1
CAISEPLRDSQGYNEQFF
TGTGCCATCAGTGAGCCATTACGGGACAGCCAAGGCTACAATGAGCAGTTCTTC
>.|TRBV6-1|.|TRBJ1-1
CASSEGVGAPRTEAFF
TGTGCCAGCAGTGAAGGAGTGGGGGCCCCGAGGACTGAAGCTTTCTTT
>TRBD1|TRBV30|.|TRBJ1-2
CAWSPPSRTGGYTF
TGTGCCTGGAGTCCCCCATCGAGGACAGGCGGCTACACCTTC
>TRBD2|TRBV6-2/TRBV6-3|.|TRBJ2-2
CASSPHSGGAGELFF
TGTGCCAGCAGTCCCCATAGCGGGGGGGCGGGGGAACTGTTTTTT
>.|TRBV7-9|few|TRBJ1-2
CASSLVAGVMTGYTF
TGTGCCAGCAGCTTAGTCGCAGGGGTGATGACTGGCTACACCTTC